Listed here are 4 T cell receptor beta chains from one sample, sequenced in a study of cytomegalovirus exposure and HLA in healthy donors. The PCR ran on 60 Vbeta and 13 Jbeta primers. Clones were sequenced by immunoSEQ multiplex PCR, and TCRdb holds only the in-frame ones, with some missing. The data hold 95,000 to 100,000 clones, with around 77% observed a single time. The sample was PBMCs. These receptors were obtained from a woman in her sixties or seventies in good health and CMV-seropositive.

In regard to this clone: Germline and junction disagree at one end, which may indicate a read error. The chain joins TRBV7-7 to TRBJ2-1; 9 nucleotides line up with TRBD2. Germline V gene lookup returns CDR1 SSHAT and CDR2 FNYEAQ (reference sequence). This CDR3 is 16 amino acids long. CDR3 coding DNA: TGTGCTAGCAGCTACTCGAGCGGGAGGCCGAACAATGAGCAGTTCTTC. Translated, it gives CASSYSSGRPNNEQFF.

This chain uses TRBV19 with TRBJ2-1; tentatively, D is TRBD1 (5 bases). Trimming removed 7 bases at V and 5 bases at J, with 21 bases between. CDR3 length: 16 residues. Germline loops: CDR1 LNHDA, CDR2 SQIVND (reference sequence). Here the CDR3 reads CASTDNLQGHHNEQFF. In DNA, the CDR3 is TGTGCCAGTACCGACAATCTTCAGGGTCATCACAATGAGCAGTTCTTC.

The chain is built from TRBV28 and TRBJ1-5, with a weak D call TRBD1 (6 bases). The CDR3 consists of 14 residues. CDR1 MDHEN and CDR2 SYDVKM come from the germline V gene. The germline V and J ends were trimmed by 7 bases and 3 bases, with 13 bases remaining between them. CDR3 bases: TGTGCCAGCAAAACCCAGGGGTACAATCAGCCCCAGCATTTT. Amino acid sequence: CASKTQGYNQPQHF.

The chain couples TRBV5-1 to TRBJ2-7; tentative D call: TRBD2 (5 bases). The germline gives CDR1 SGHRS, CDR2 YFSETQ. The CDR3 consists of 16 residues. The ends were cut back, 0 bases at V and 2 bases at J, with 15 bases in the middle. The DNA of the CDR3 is TGCGCCAGCAGCTTGGCCATTGGCAGGAGGCCCTACGAGCAGTACTTC. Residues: CASSLAIGRRPYEQYF. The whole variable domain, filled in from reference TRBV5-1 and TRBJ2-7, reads KAGVTQTPRYLIKTRGQQVTLSCSPISGHRSVSWYQQTPGQGLQFLFEYFSETQRNKGNFPGRFSGRQFSNSRSEMNVSTLELGDSALYLCASSLAIGRRPYEQYFGPGTRLTVT.